The source of this T cell receptor (beta chain) is a study of blood T cell repertoires in COVID-19. About the research overall: The samples span acute and convalescent COVID-19 from the United States, Italy and Spain.

Assay used: immunoSEQ multiplex PCR; TCRdb lists only in-frame clones, some missing. Seen here are roughly 16,000 clones, about 86% observed once, and the top ten hold less than 3.5%. Sequencing was carried out using peripheral blood. The source of this sequence is a human donor in a cohort sampled during active COVID-19.

This CDR3 is CASSLGFSGGGEELAQYF. The CDR3 DNA is TGTGCCAGCAGCTTAGGGTTTTCGGGCGGGGGGGAGGAATTAGCGCAGTATTTT. V usage is TRBV7-8 and J usage is TRBJ2-3, with 9 bases matching TRBD2. Trimming cost V 1 base and J 10 bases; bases outside gene matches: 18. CDR3 size: 18 residues. From germline, CDR1 is SGHVS and CDR2 FQNEAQ.